The rows below give T cell receptor beta chains drawn from one sample of a study of T cell responses to AZD1222 COVID-19 vaccine. The data were produced by immunoSEQ multiplex PCR, yet TCRdb's version contains in-frame clones alone and is incomplete. The sample contains about 170,000 clones, approximately 93% of which appear only once. Source: peripheral blood, taken on day 0 of AZD1222 vaccination. The receptors come from an adult in good health. Each CDR3 is given with its conserved first and last residue. The order of the fields is V gene, J gene, D gene, clone size, CDR3 DNA, CDR3 protein. A D gene is named only where the DNA matches it firmly. A clone size is listed for some rows: how often the clone was seen (once, few, many), or a class if it is expanded.

>TRBV6-5|TRBJ1-3|.|.
TGTGCCAGCAGTTACTCTCCCTCTGGAAACACCATATATTTT
CASSYSPSGNTIYF
>TRBV15|TRBJ2-3|TRBD2|.
TGTGCCACCAGCAGAGGGACTAGCGGGGGATACACAGATACGCAGTATTTT
CATSRGTSGGYTDTQYF
>TRBV7-8|TRBJ1-2|.|once
TGTGCCAGCACGTCAGAAATAAACTATGGCTACACCTTC
CASTSEINYGYTF
>TRBV6-5|TRBJ2-2|.|.
TGTGCCAGCAGTACCAATCGTGGAACCGGGGAGCTGTTTTTT
CASSTNRGTGELFF
>TRBV29-1|TRBJ1-1|TRBD1|.
TGCAGCGCCCGACAGGGGCCAAACACTGAAGCTTTCTTT
CSARQGPNTEAFF
>TRBV5-4|TRBJ2-3|.|.
TGTGCCAGCAGCTTTTGGTCCAGGGTCACCACAAGAGATACGCAGTATTTT
CASSFWSRVTTRDTQYF
>TRBV4-1|TRBJ2-7|TRBD1|.
TGCGCCAGCAGCCAAGATAGGGGGCAGGGGCTGATCTCCTACGAGCAGTACTTC
CASSQDRGQGLISYEQYF
>TRBV12-3/TRBV12-4|TRBJ2-7|.|.
TGTGCCAGCAGTTTATGGCCGGCAGGCGAGCAGTACTTC
CASSLWPAGEQYF
>TRBV6-6|TRBJ1-6|.|.
TGTGCCAGCAGTTCAGGCAGGGCTATAGATTCACCCCTCCACTTT
CASSSGRAIDSPLHF
>TRBV10-1|TRBJ1-4|.|.
TGCGCCAGCAGTGAGTCGACATCCGGGTTACGTGAAAAACTGTTTTTT
CASSESTSGLREKLFF
>TRBV5-4|TRBJ2-5|TRBD2|.
TGTGCCAGCAGCGGCGGGACTAGCGGGGGTTGGGGGACCCAGTACTTC
CASSGGTSGGWGTQYF
>TRBV10-1|TRBJ2-7|.|.
TGCGCCAGCAGTGAGTCGCTGGGGGCCTACGAGCAGTACTTC
CASSESLGAYEQYF
>TRBV3-1/TRBV3-2|TRBJ1-6|.|.
TGTGCCAGCAGTCTTCTCAAGGGGGGGCTGCCCCTCCACTTT
CASSLLKGGLPLHF
>TRBV25-1|TRBJ1-1|.|.
TGTGCCAGCAGTGAGGGGGTTGTGGGGAACGCCGAAGCTTTCTTT
CASSEGVVGNAEAFF
>TRBV18|TRBJ1-1|.|once
TGTGCCAGCTCACCACCCGCGCACCTTGAAGCTTTCTTT
CASSPPAHLEAFF
>TRBV30|TRBJ2-7|.|.
TGTGCCTGGAGTCCGGGTTCCGAGCAGTACTTC
CAWSPGSEQYF
>TRBV19|TRBJ1-2|.|.
TGTGCCAGTAGTACTGGGACATTACACTATGGCTACACCTTC
CASSTGTLHYGYTF
>TRBV5-1|TRBJ2-2|TRBD2|.
TGCGCCAGCAGCTTCCTAGCGGGGGACGCGAACACCGGGGAGCTGTTTTTT
CASSFLAGDANTGELFF
>TRBV19|TRBJ1-5|.|.
TGTGCCAGTAGTATCCTTGGGAGAAGCAATCAGCCCCAGCATTTT
CASSILGRSNQPQHF
>TRBV6-5|TRBJ1-2|.|.
TGTGCCAGCAGTTACGGTGGGACGCTGTATGGCTACACCTTC
CASSYGGTLYGYTF
>TRBV7-6|TRBJ1-1|.|.
TGTGCCAGCAGCCCTAGCGTTGGGAACACTGAAGCTTTCTTT
CASSPSVGNTEAFF
>TRBV7-9|TRBJ1-2|.|.
TGTGCCAGCAGCTTAGCGACAGGAGGCTATGGCTACACCTTC
CASSLATGGYGYTF